This T cell receptor beta chain was sequenced during a study of blood T cell repertoires in COVID-19. Study details: PBMCs, B-cell-depleted T cells, or T cells provided the cDNA or gDNA that made up the material.

After removal of 6 bases from V and 5 bases from J, the junction contained 7 bases not matched to a gene. The CDR3 sequence is 14 residues long. Germline CDR1 reads MNHEY; CDR2 reads SMNVEV (reference sequence). Per the authors' pipeline: By means of reference gene primer amplification, nucleated cell counts were estimated. Sequenced by immunoSEQ multiplex PCR; TCRdb stores in-frame clones only, minus some. V and J calls and clone size follow that table, whereas D and trimming were derived from the DNA. The sample includes about 400,000 clones, around 90% of them seen just once. Sequenced input: peripheral blood. The TCR comes from a man between 40 and 49 years old with acute or convalescent COVID-19. The genes are TRBV27 and TRBJ1-5; 7 nucleotides align to TRBD1. As DNA, the CDR3 is TGTGCCAGCAGGACGGGACAGATTCATCAGCCCCAGCATTTT. Translated, it gives CASRTGQIHQPQHF.